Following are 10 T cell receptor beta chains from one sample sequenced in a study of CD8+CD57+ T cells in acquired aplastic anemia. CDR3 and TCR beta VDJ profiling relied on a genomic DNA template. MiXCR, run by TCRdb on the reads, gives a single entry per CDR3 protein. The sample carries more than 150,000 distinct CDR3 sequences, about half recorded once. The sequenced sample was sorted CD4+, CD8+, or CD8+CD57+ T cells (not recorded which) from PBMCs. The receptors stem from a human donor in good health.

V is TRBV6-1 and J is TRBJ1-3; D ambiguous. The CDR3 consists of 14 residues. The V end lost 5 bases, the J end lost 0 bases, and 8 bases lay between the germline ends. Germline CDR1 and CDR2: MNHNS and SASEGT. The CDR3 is CASSPPGSGNTIYF. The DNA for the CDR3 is TGTGCCAGCAGTCCCCCGGGCTCTGGAAACACCATATATTTT.

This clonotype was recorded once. In nucleotides, the CDR3 is TGTGCCAGTAGTTCGCGAGGGGGCTATGGCTACACCTTC. Encoded protein: CASSSRGGYGYTF. The genes are TRBV19 and TRBJ1-2; D may be TRBD1 (6 bases). Germline-derived CDR1 and CDR2 are LNHDA and SQIVND (reference sequence). The CDR3 is 13 amino acids. With 5 bases removed from V and 4 bases from J, the gap between germline ends came to 11 bases. The variable domain in full, completed from reference TRBV19 and TRBJ1-2, reads DGGITQSPKYLFRKEGQNVTLSCEQNLNHDAMYWYRQDPGQGLRLIYYSQIVNDFQKGDIAEGYSVSREKKESFPLTVTSAQKNPTAFYLCASSSRGGYGYTFGSGTRLTVV.

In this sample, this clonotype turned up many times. CDR3 protein: CASSFSLAGFNNEQFF. The CDR3 DNA sequence: TGTGCCAGCAGCTTCTCACTAGCGGGATTCAACAATGAGCAGTTCTTC. V gene TRBV7-9 combines with J gene TRBJ2-1; 10 nucleotides align to TRBD2. Trimming cost V 3 bases and J 5 bases; bases outside gene matches: 7. The CDR3 runs to 16 residues. Per the germline V gene, CDR1 is SEHNR and CDR2 is FQNEAQ (reference sequence).

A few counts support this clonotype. In DNA form, the CDR3 reads TGTGCCAGCAGCTTAGATCCGTCGCAGATCTATGGCTACACCTTC. Translated, it gives CASSLDPSQIYGYTF. The rearrangement uses TRBV11-2 and TRBJ1-2; D not certain. CDR3 size: 15 residues. Germline values: CDR1 SGHAT, CDR2 FQNNGV. Trimming cost V 0 bases and J 4 bases, with 12 bases left between them. The entire variable domain, with the rest obtained from reference TRBV11-2 and TRBJ1-2, is as follows: EAGVAQSPRYKIIEKRQSVAFWCNPISGHATLYWYQQILGQGPKLLIQFQNNGVVDDSQLPKDRFSAERLKGVDSTLKIQPAKLEDSAVYLCASSLDPSQIYGYTFGSGTRLTVV.

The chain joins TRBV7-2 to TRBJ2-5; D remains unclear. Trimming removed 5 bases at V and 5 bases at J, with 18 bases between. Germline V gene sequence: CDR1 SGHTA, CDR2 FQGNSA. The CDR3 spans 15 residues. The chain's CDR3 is CASSPRTGFVETQYF. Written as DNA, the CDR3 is TGTGCCAGCAGCCCGAGGACCGGATTTGTGGAGACCCAGTACTTC.

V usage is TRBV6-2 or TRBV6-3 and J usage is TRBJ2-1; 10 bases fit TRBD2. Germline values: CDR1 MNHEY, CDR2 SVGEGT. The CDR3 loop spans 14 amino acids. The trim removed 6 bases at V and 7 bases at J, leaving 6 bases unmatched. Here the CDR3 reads CASRVAGGSNEQFF. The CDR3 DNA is TGTGCCAGCAGGGTAGCGGGAGGAAGTAATGAGCAGTTCTTC.

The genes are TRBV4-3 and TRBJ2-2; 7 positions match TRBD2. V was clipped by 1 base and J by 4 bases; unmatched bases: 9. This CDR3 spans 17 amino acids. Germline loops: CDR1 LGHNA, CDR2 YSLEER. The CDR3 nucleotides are TGCGCCAGCAGCCAAGCCCCTCCGGGGGGAGTCACCGGGGAGCTGTTTTTT. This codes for CASSQAPPGGVTGELFF.

The CDR3 region has the DNA TGTGCCAGCAGCCGGGATTCGGGCACTGAAGCTTTCTTT. It encodes CASSRDSGTEAFF. V is TRBV3-1 and J is TRBJ1-1; no clear D. The germline CDR1 and CDR2 sequences are LGHDT and YNNKEL (reference sequence). CDR3 length: 13 amino acids. V dropped 4 bases and J dropped 4 bases, with 10 bases sitting between them.

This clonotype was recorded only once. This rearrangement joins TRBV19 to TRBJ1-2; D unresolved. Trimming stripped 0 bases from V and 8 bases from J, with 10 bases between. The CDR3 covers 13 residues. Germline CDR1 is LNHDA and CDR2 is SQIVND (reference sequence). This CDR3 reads CASSIDHLWGYTF. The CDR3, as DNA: TGTGCCAGTAGTATAGATCATCTCTGGGGCTACACCTTC.

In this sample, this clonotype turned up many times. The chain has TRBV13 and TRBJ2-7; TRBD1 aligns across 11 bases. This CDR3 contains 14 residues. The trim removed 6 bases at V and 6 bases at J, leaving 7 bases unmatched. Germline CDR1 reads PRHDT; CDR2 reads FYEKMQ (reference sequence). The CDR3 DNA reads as TGTGCCAGCAGTTTCGGGACAGGGGGTGGCGAGCAGTACTTC. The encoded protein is CASSFGTGGGEQYF.